These T cell receptor beta chains were read from a single sample in a study of T cell changes during pregnancy in multiple sclerosis. Profiling relied on immunoSEQ multiplex PCR, and the TCRdb table lists in-frame clones only, not all of them. This table has about 73,000 clones, roughly nine tenths appearing once. Sequenced here: peripheral blood, sampled in the second trimester of pregnancy. The receptors come from a female donor in good health, enrolled as a control in a pregnancy study. The CDR3 runs from the conserved cysteine through the conserved F or W. The order of the fields is D gene, V gene, J gene, CDR3 protein. A D gene is named only where the DNA matches it firmly.

d_call: NA
v_call: TRBV28
j_call: TRBJ1-1
cdr3_aa: CASSPVKGVEAFF

d_call: TRBD1
v_call: TRBV28
j_call: TRBJ2-5
cdr3_aa: CASSLALRDSRRVKTQYF

d_call: NA
v_call: TRBV2
j_call: TRBJ2-3
cdr3_aa: CASSEEGRRDTQYF

d_call: TRBD1
v_call: TRBV7-9
j_call: TRBJ1-4
cdr3_aa: CASSPARDRGGVVF

d_call: NA
v_call: TRBV19
j_call: TRBJ2-2
cdr3_aa: CATHLTGTGNTGELFF

d_call: NA
v_call: TRBV28
j_call: TRBJ2-6
cdr3_aa: CASSRGAAGANVLTF

d_call: NA
v_call: TRBV6-5
j_call: TRBJ1-2
cdr3_aa: CASRQFSSRDGYTF

d_call: NA
v_call: TRBV19
j_call: TRBJ2-3
cdr3_aa: CASTPPQYF

d_call: NA
v_call: TRBV6-5
j_call: TRBJ1-2
cdr3_aa: CASSYGGASGYTF

d_call: NA
v_call: TRBV11-1
j_call: TRBJ2-1
cdr3_aa: CASSLGAPEQFF

d_call: NA
v_call: TRBV4-1
j_call: TRBJ2-5
cdr3_aa: CASSQNSQETQYF

d_call: NA
v_call: TRBV7-9
j_call: TRBJ2-5
cdr3_aa: CASSLLVIGETQYF

d_call: NA
v_call: TRBV4-3
j_call: TRBJ2-3
cdr3_aa: CASSQEGGTDTQYF

d_call: NA
v_call: TRBV4-1
j_call: TRBJ1-3
cdr3_aa: CASSQGVSNTIYF

d_call: NA
v_call: TRBV18
j_call: TRBJ1-1
cdr3_aa: CASPNRAGMNTEAFF

d_call: NA
v_call: TRBV19
j_call: TRBJ2-1
cdr3_aa: CASSLLLENEQFF

d_call: NA
v_call: TRBV18
j_call: TRBJ1-4
cdr3_aa: CASSPVQLNEKLFF

d_call: NA
v_call: TRBV19
j_call: TRBJ1-5
cdr3_aa: CASGRGARNSNQPQHF

d_call: TRBD1
v_call: TRBV6-5
j_call: TRBJ1-5
cdr3_aa: CASSQGQGFNQPQHF

d_call: NA
v_call: TRBV6-5
j_call: TRBJ1-1
cdr3_aa: CASSPSRVGTEAFF

d_call: NA
v_call: TRBV5-7
j_call: TRBJ1-6
cdr3_aa: CASSSDGRPGKSPLHF

d_call: TRBD1
v_call: TRBV7-2
j_call: TRBJ2-4
cdr3_aa: CASSLGRDRLEDF

d_call: NA
v_call: TRBV28
j_call: TRBJ1-3
cdr3_aa: CASSLSSSGNTIYF

d_call: NA
v_call: TRBV4-2
j_call: TRBJ2-4
cdr3_aa: CASSQGGAGVLNIQYF

d_call: NA
v_call: TRBV5-6
j_call: TRBJ1-4
cdr3_aa: CASSFRGAILTEKLFF

d_call: TRBD2
v_call: TRBV7-9
j_call: TRBJ2-1
cdr3_aa: CASSPGLAGLNEQFF

d_call: NA
v_call: TRBV2
j_call: TRBJ1-6
cdr3_aa: CASSDARGYSPLHF

d_call: NA
v_call: TRBV28
j_call: TRBJ2-1
cdr3_aa: CASHRWGDNEQFF

d_call: NA
v_call: TRBV30
j_call: TRBJ1-3
cdr3_aa: CAWSDETASGNTIYF

d_call: NA
v_call: TRBV6-5
j_call: TRBJ1-2
cdr3_aa: CASSYSRDLGGYTF

d_call: NA
v_call: TRBV5-1
j_call: TRBJ1-3
cdr3_aa: CASSLGGRNSGNTIYF

d_call: NA
v_call: TRBV2
j_call: TRBJ2-1
cdr3_aa: CASSVSQLSSYNEQFF

d_call: NA
v_call: TRBV9
j_call: TRBJ1-4
cdr3_aa: CASSVGFAGTGYGDEKLFF

d_call: TRBD1
v_call: TRBV4-3
j_call: TRBJ1-3
cdr3_aa: CASSQRTGAGNTIYF

d_call: NA
v_call: TRBV29-1
j_call: TRBJ2-1
cdr3_aa: CSLLAGLNEQFF

d_call: NA
v_call: TRBV7-9
j_call: TRBJ2-5
cdr3_aa: CASSLGEVVQETQYF

d_call: TRBD1
v_call: TRBV5-4
j_call: TRBJ1-1
cdr3_aa: CASSLPQGASNTEAFF

d_call: NA
v_call: TRBV30
j_call: TRBJ1-6
cdr3_aa: CAWCGQSYNSPLHF

d_call: TRBD2
v_call: TRBV4-2
j_call: TRBJ2-2
cdr3_aa: CASSQDGRLTNTGELFF

d_call: TRBD2
v_call: TRBV7-2
j_call: TRBJ2-1
cdr3_aa: CASGTSGGATYNEQFF

d_call: NA
v_call: TRBV2
j_call: TRBJ2-3
cdr3_aa: CASRRTGDTQYF

d_call: NA
v_call: TRBV5-1
j_call: TRBJ2-1
cdr3_aa: CASSFGYPRNEQFF

d_call: TRBD1
v_call: TRBV18
j_call: TRBJ2-1
cdr3_aa: CASSPTGGYEQFF

d_call: NA
v_call: TRBV29-1
j_call: TRBJ2-4
cdr3_aa: CSVRGSRKNIQYF

d_call: NA
v_call: TRBV4-1
j_call: TRBJ2-3
cdr3_aa: CASSRDWTDTQYF

d_call: NA
v_call: TRBV5-5
j_call: TRBJ1-2
cdr3_aa: CASSLKGSLHYGYTF

d_call: NA
v_call: TRBV5-1
j_call: TRBJ1-6
cdr3_aa: CASSEDSFGGVNSPLHF